These 22 T cell receptor beta chains share one sample of origin, sequenced in a study of T-cell memory formation after mild COVID-19. MiXCR was run by TCRdb on the 5' RACE reads, yielding one entry per CDR3 protein. The sample has about 260,000 distinct CDR3 sequences, roughly 17% seen once. The sequenced sample consisted of PBMCs or a T cell subset sorted from them (not recorded which). These receptor sequences come from a young man who had mild COVID-19 (a few samples of this study predate the infection). Cell type and time point are not known.

This clonotype was seen more than once but under ten times. The chain has TRBV5-1 and TRBJ2-5; 10 positions match TRBD1. Looked up from germline, CDR1 is SGHRS and CDR2 is YFSETQ. CDR3 length equals 16 residues. V lost 4 bases to trimming and J lost 2 bases; unmatched junction nucleotides: 8. CDR3 in DNA: TGCGCCAGCAGCCACCGGGACAGGGGAACTCAAGAGACCCAGTACTTC. Protein: CASSHRDRGTQETQYF. The full variable domain, its missing parts supplied by reference TRBV5-1 and TRBJ2-5, is KAGVTQTPRYLIKTRGQQVTLSCSPISGHRSVSWYQQTPGQGLQFLFEYFSETQRNKGNFPGRFSGRQFSNSRSEMNVSTLELGDSALYLCASSHRDRGTQETQYFGPGTRLLVL.

The chain joins TRBV25-1 to TRBJ2-2; 7 bases line up with TRBD1. The CDR3 loop spans 16 amino acids. Losses at the gene ends were 5 bases for V and 2 bases for J; bases not matched to a gene: 8. CDR1 MGHDK and CDR2 SYGVNS come from the germline V gene. The CDR3 DNA sequence: TGTGCCAGCAGTAGCTACAGGGGACCCAACACCGGGGAGCTGTTTTTT. It translates to CASSSYRGPNTGELFF.

The chain carries TRBV6-2 or TRBV6-3 and TRBJ2-3; D is undetermined. The V end was cut by 2 bases, the J end by 7 bases, with 10 bases between. The germline gives CDR1 MNHEY, CDR2 SVGEGT. This CDR3 is 13 amino acids long. The CDR3 sequence is CASSYEGKYTQYF. In nucleotides, the CDR3 is TGTGCCAGCAGTTACGAAGGGAAATATACGCAGTATTTT.

The chain joins TRBV7-9 to TRBJ2-5, with TRBD1 identical over 8 bases. Looked up from germline, CDR1 is SEHNR and CDR2 is FQNEAQ (reference sequence). The CDR3 has 15 amino acids. J was trimmed by 2 bases and V by 5 bases; bases with no gene match: 7. CDR3 DNA: TGTGCCAGCAGCCCGCAGGGGGCAGGGCAAGAGACCCAGTACTTC. Translating gives CASSPQGAGQETQYF.

The chain employs TRBV7-2 and TRBJ2-2; D gene uncertain. The V end was cut by 5 bases, the J end by 6 bases, with 13 bases between. The CDR3 runs 14 residues. Germline CDR1 SGHTA, CDR2 FQGNSA. CDR3 in DNA: TGTGCCAGCAGCGCTTGGGTTAACGCCGGGGAGCTGTTTTTT. Protein: CASSAWVNAGELFF.

The chain links TRBV5-6 to TRBJ2-7; D might be TRBD1 (5 bases). This CDR3 is 13 amino acids long. The V end lost 2 bases, the J end lost 5 bases, and 11 bases lay between the germline ends. Germline V gene data show CDR1 as SGHDT and CDR2 as YYEEEE. CDR3 coding DNA: TGTGCCAGCAGCTTCGGCCAGGGAAACGAGCAGTACTTC. This sequence encodes CASSFGQGNEQYF.

The chain has TRBV7-2 and TRBJ2-3, with 8 bases that match TRBD1. V shed 6 bases and J 2 bases; nucleotides not matched to a gene: 10. This CDR3 spans 16 amino acids. Germline CDR1 reads SGHTA; CDR2 reads FQGNSA. CDR3 loop: CASRHPPGQDTDTQYF. CDR3 DNA sequence: TGTGCCAGCAGACACCCTCCGGGACAGGACACAGATACGCAGTATTTT.

The rearrangement links TRBV12-3 or TRBV12-4 to TRBJ2-3; tentative D call: TRBD1 (6 bases). V shed 4 bases and J shed 2 bases, with 13 bases lying between them. CDR3 size: 15 residues. This CDR3 reads CASSYGQPFTDTQYF. CDR3 coding DNA: TGTGCCAGCAGTTATGGACAGCCATTCACAGATACGCAGTATTTT.

The chain couples TRBV6-6 to TRBJ2-2, with D possibly TRBD1 on 6 matching bases. The V gene's germline CDR1 is MNHNY and CDR2 SVGAGI (reference sequence). V lost 8 bases, J lost 1 base, and 17 bases lay in between. This CDR3 spans 16 amino acids. In nucleotides, the CDR3 is TGTGCCAGCTGTATCGCCCGGGACATGAACACCGGGGAGCTGTTTTTT. This sequence encodes CASCIARDMNTGELFF.

The chain joins TRBV5-1 to TRBJ2-5; 7 positions match TRBD1. The CDR3 is made up of 16 amino acids. Per the germline V gene, CDR1 is SGHRS and CDR2 is YFSETQ. V lost 0 bases and J lost 2; bases outside the gene matches: 7. CDR3 sequence (DNA): TGCGCCAGCAGCTTGGACCCCGGGACAGCGCAAGAGACCCAGTACTTC. Its translation: CASSLDPGTAQETQYF.

Worth noting for this clonotype: It is likely a read error, because the conserved phenylalanine at the end of the CDR3 is missing. This chain links TRBV20-1 with TRBJ2-1; TRBD2 is a possible D gene (6 bases). The CDR3 is 16 residues long. Trimming shortened V by 0 bases and J by 3 bases, and 15 bases separated the two germline ends. Germline CDR1 is DFQATT and CDR2 is SNEGSKA (reference sequence). DNA for the CDR3: TGCAGTGCTAGAGACCGCCGGACTACTATCTACAATGAGCAGTTCATC. Its protein product is CSARDRRTTIYNEQFI.

Only a few counts were recorded for this clonotype. This chain joins TRBV27 and TRBJ2-1; D perhaps matches TRBD2 (6 bases). The CDR3 is made up of 16 amino acids. From germline, CDR1 is MNHEY and CDR2 SMNVEV (reference sequence). V lost 5 bases, J lost 3 bases, and 17 bases lay in between. The CDR3 reads CASSLDLGRGYNEQFF. Written as DNA, the CDR3 is TGTGCCAGCAGTCTGGACCTCGGGCGGGGCTACAATGAGCAGTTCTTC.

The sample holds a few counts of this clonotype. One junction end disagrees with the germline gene, perhaps due to a read error. The chain recombines TRBV12-5 with TRBJ1-2, with 8 bases aligning to TRBD1. The germline CDR1 and CDR2 sequences are LGHNT and FRNRAP. This CDR3 is 12 amino acids long. CDR3 sequence reads: CASGLDDRGTNF. The CDR3 coding sequence is TGTGCTAGTGGTTTGGACGACAGGGGAACTAACTTC.

This clonotype showed up just a few times. J is TRBJ2-5 and V is TRBV4-1; 7 bases line up with TRBD1. The CDR3 consists of 14 residues. The ends lost 2 bases at V and 1 base at J; junction bases unmatched: 1. The germline gives CDR1 MGHRA, CDR2 YSYEKL. CDR3 bases: TGCGCCAGCAGCCAAAGGGGGCTCCAAGAGACCCAGTACTTC. It translates to CASSQRGLQETQYF.

This clonotype has at least ten counts. The rearrangement joins TRBV7-9 to TRBJ2-5; 7 bases are shared with TRBD1. Germline values: CDR1 SEHNR, CDR2 FQNEAQ (reference sequence). The V segment lost 5 bases and the J segment 0 bases; nucleotides outside the gene matches: 12. The CDR3 totals 17 residues. The chain's CDR3 is CASSTRPGQRYQETQYF. The CDR3 DNA follows: TGTGCCAGCAGCACCCGTCCGGGACAGAGGTACCAAGAGACCCAGTACTTC.

This clonotype was seen more than once but under ten times. This chain connects TRBV7-2 to TRBJ1-4; 12 bases are shared with TRBD1. The germline gives CDR1 SGHTA, CDR2 FQGNSA. The CDR3 has 18 amino acids. V gave up 5 bases and J gave up 3 bases; unmatched junction bases: 10. This chain's CDR3 is CASSPGDRGPMANEKLFF. CDR3 in DNA: TGTGCCAGCAGCCCGGGGGACAGGGGGCCTATGGCTAATGAAAAACTGTTTTTT. Supplemented by reference TRBV7-2 and TRBJ1-4, the full variable domain reads GAGVSQSPSNKVTEKGKDVELRCDPISGHTALYWYRQSLGQGLEFLIYFQGNSAPDKSGLPSDRFSAERTGGSVSTLTIQRTQQEDSAVYLCASSPGDRGPMANEKLFFGSGTQLSVL.

This clonotype has only a few counts. V is TRBV4-2 and J is TRBJ2-5; D remains ambiguous. V lost 5 bases, J lost 2 bases, and 12 bases lay in between. Germline V CDR1 and CDR2: LGHNA, YNFKEQ. This CDR3 spans 14 amino acids. This CDR3 reads CASSYGVEQETQYF. The CDR3 bases are TGTGCCAGCAGCTACGGAGTGGAGCAAGAGACCCAGTACTTC.

The chain recombines TRBV20-1 with TRBJ1-6; the match to TRBD1 covers 7 bases. Trimming removed 6 bases from V and 7 bases from J; junction bases left unmatched: 9. This CDR3 has 14 residues. CDR1 is DFQATT and CDR2 is SNEGSKA in the germline V gene (reference sequence). CDR3: CSARENRGNSPLHF. The CDR3 nucleotides read TGCAGTGCCCGGGAGAACAGGGGAAATTCACCCCTCCACTTT.

This clonotype was counted between two and nine times. J is TRBJ2-2 and V is TRBV7-9; the D gene is possibly TRBD2 (5 bases). The CDR3 spans 13 residues. Per germline, CDR1 SEHNR and CDR2 FQNEAQ (reference sequence). Trimming removed 3 bases at V and 6 bases at J, with 8 bases between. The CDR3 coding sequence is TGTGCCAGCAGCTTCACACTAGCCGGGGAGCTGTTTTTT. Translating gives CASSFTLAGELFF.

Only a few counts were recorded for this clonotype. This chain uses TRBV27 with TRBJ2-7; a weak D match, TRBD2 (5 bases). With 5 bases removed from V and 5 bases from J, the gap between germline ends came to 13 bases. The germline V gene encodes CDR1 MNHEY and CDR2 SMNVEV (reference sequence). CDR3 size: 13 residues. The CDR3 is CASSDQVGDEQYF. CDR3 bases: TGTGCCAGCAGTGACCAGGTGGGAGACGAGCAGTACTTC.

The V and J genes are TRBV5-6 and TRBJ2-3; 7 bases match TRBD1. This CDR3 has 16 residues. V shed 3 bases, J shed 3 bases, and the junction held 10 bases outside the gene matches. CDR1 SGHDT and CDR2 YYEEEE come from the germline V gene. CDR3 loop: CASSSIPGQRTDTQYF. The DNA of the CDR3 is TGTGCCAGCAGCTCAATACCGGGACAGAGAACAGATACGCAGTATTTT.

In this sample, this clonotype turned up a few times. The V and J genes are TRBV11-3 and TRBJ2-2; 7 bases line up with TRBD2. CDR1 is SGHNT and CDR2 is YENEEA in the germline V gene. With 4 bases clipped from V and 1 base from J, the junction kept 6 bases outside the gene matches. CDR3 length: 16 residues. Here the CDR3 reads CASSWYGTKNTGELFF. The CDR3 DNA reads TGTGCCAGCAGCTGGTACGGGACTAAGAACACCGGGGAGCTGTTTTTT.